This TCR beta chain was sequenced for a study of blood T cell repertoires in COVID-19. Study summary: Material from acute and convalescent COVID-19 was sourced from the United States, Italy and Spain. Nucleic acid was either cDNA or gDNA, and it came from T cells, B-cell-depleted T cells, or PBMCs.

Per the original methods: How many nucleated cells were present was estimated from reference gene primer amplification. Profiled with immunoSEQ multiplex PCR; TCRdb holds only in-frame clones, not every one. V and J calls and clone size are given by that table; D and trimming were obtained from the DNA. The table lists around 81,000 clones, 70% to 90% of them singletons. This CDR3 region has 15 residues. Germline-derived CDR1 and CDR2 are LNHDA and SQIVND (reference sequence). The junction had 5 bases not matched to a gene; V was cut back by 3 bases and J by 4 bases. The chain joins TRBV19 to TRBJ2-5; 10 nucleotides line up with TRBD1. The source is a man in his fifties with acute or convalescent COVID-19. Specimen: peripheral blood. The CDR3 protein is CASSIDRGRTETQYF. CDR3 DNA sequence: TGTGCCAGTAGTATTGACAGGGGGCGGACAGAGACCCAGTACTTC.